This T cell receptor beta chain was retrieved from a study of blood T cell repertoires in COVID-19. Study-wide context: COVID-19 samples, acute and convalescent, were from the United States, Italy and Spain.

Methods used by the authors: Nucleated cell number was recorded as an estimate derived from reference gene primer amplification. Sequencing was performed with immunoSEQ multiplex PCR; in TCRdb, only in-frame clones are kept and a portion is missing. Clone size and V and J calls were adopted from that table, with D and trimming inferred from the DNA. The sample has just over 150,000 clones; roughly 91% are singletons. This clone was seen a single time. The CDR3 is made up of 17 amino acids. CDR1 and CDR2 from the germline V gene are SGHRS and YFSETQ. Trimming took off 1 base at V and 14 bases at J, with 25 bases between the two ends.

This TCR was sampled from a woman aged 45-65 years with acute or convalescent COVID-19. This sequence joins TRBV5-1 and TRBJ1-6; D unresolved. The source material was peripheral blood. The CDR3 DNA is TGCGCCAGCAGCTTGTTGGGAGGCTCCGCCGTGCAAACGACCCTCCACTTT. Protein product: CASSLLGGSAVQTTLHF.